This T cell receptor beta chain appears in the sequencing data of a study of shared clonotypes between healthy human individuals. Trimming removed 1 base at V and 1 base at J, with 6 bases between. Germline values: CDR1 SGHNT, CDR2 YYREEE (reference sequence). The CDR3 has 14 amino acids. Positive CCR7 selection of CD45RO-negative cells yielded the naive CD8 cells, and terminally differentiated effector memory CD45RA+ cells were excluded. Everyone who donated was a Caucasian adult who lived in Nashville, Tennessee. The study's findings and limits: Only blood was sampled; tissue repertoires likely differ. Clonotype sharing levels among donors were expected to vary with sequencing depth.

About this clone itself: What it recognizes is unknown. Other DNA sequences in this specimen translate into the identical CDR3.

The sorted-subset replicate PCRs were given 200 ng DNA, which is roughly 30,000 T cell genomes. Measured with immunoSEQ multiplex PCR; TCRdb has only the in-frame clones, and not every one. This table has millions of clones, about 95% appearing once. The TCR sequence derives from a man younger than 35 in good health. Sequencing was carried out using naive CD8+ T cells sorted from blood. This chain uses TRBV5-4 with TRBJ1-3, with TRBD1 as a possible D gene (5 bases). The CDR3 DNA sequence: TGTGCCAGCAGCTTGTGGGGGTCTGGAAACACCATATATTTT. It encodes CASSLWGSGNTIYF.